What follows are 30 T cell receptor beta chains derived from one specimen sequenced in a study of T cell changes during pregnancy in multiple sclerosis. The protocol was immunoSEQ multiplex PCR, while the TCRdb copy is restricted to in-frame clones and leaves out a portion. The data hold some 120,000 clones, with 95% to 98% observed a single time. Sequenced here: peripheral blood, sampled after pregnancy. The source of these receptors is a female donor with multiple sclerosis, enrolled in a pregnancy study.

J is TRBJ2-5 and V is TRBV28; 13 bases are shared with TRBD2. CDR3 length: 15 residues. Germline CDR1 MDHEN, CDR2 SYDVKM. The junction had 3 bases not matched to a gene; V was cut back by 3 bases and J by 5 bases. CDR3 amino acids: CASSLTSGRRETQYF. The CDR3 DNA follows: TGTGCCAGCAGTTTGACTAGCGGGAGGAGGGAGACCCAGTACTTC.

The J gene is TRBJ2-3, the V gene TRBV28; 9 bases fit TRBD2. CDR1 is MDHEN, CDR2 SYDVKM, per germline. This CDR3 has 15 residues. V dropped 4 bases and J dropped 2; count of bases not matched to a gene: 4. CDR3 coding DNA: TGTGCCAGCAGTTATAGCGGGAGTGTCACAGATACGCAGTATTTT. It codes for CASSYSGSVTDTQYF.

The chain is built from TRBV29-1 and TRBJ2-5; D perhaps matches TRBD2 (6 bases). The DNA end is more similar to TRBJ2-7, so the J call may be wrong. This CDR3 is 12 amino acids long. The germline CDR1 and CDR2 sequences are SQVTM and ANQGSEA. CDR3 coding DNA: TGCAGCGTTAGGGACTCTCCGTACGAGCAGTACTTC. This gives the protein CSVRDSPYEQYF.

V and J are TRBV27 and TRBJ1-4; D not certain. From germline, CDR1 is MNHEY and CDR2 SMNVEV (reference sequence). V lost 0 bases, J lost 8 bases, and 10 bases lay in between. This CDR3 spans 14 amino acids. Here the CDR3 reads CASSLSLSFEKLFF. CDR3 nucleotide sequence: TGTGCCAGCAGTTTATCCCTCTCTTTCGAAAAACTGTTTTTT.

CDR3 in DNA: TGTGCCAGCAGCTTTTTGACGGGAGCAGGGACCGGGGAGCTGTTTTTT. Amino acids: CASSFLTGAGTGELFF. The gene calls are TRBV7-9 and TRBJ2-2, with D perhaps TRBD2 (6 bases). The CDR3 runs to 16 residues. The V gene lost 3 bases and the J gene lost 5 bases, with 16 bases spanning the gap. Germline loops: CDR1 SEHNR, CDR2 FQNEAQ (reference sequence). Full variable domain (remainder filled in from reference TRBV7-9 and TRBJ2-2): DTGVSQNPRHKITKRGQNVTFRCDPISEHNRLYWYRQTLGQGPEFLTYFQNEAQLEKSRLLSDRFSAERPKGSFSTLEIQRTEQGDSAMYLCASSFLTGAGTGELFFGEGSRLTVL.

This sequence joins TRBV7-2 and TRBJ1-2; D gene ambiguous. The CDR3 sequence is 11 residues long. V lost 4 bases, J lost 3 bases, and 3 bases lay in between. Germline V lookup: CDR1 SGHTA, CDR2 FQGNSA. CDR3 coding DNA: TGTGCCAGCAGCTCCGACTATGGCTACACCTTC. It specifies CASSSDYGYTF.

The CDR3 reads CASSLNQETQYF. The CDR3 DNA follows: TGTGCCAGCAGCCTAAACCAAGAGACCCAGTACTTC. V usage is TRBV5-4 and J usage is TRBJ2-5; D uncertain. CDR1 is SGHNT, CDR2 YYREEE, per germline (reference sequence). The V gene lost 4 bases and the J gene lost 0 bases, with 4 bases spanning the gap. This CDR3 is 12 amino acids long.

The chain combines TRBV10-2 with TRBJ1-1, with 7 bases aligning to TRBD1. The CDR3 runs 17 residues. The J segment lost 0 bases and the V segment lost 4 bases, leaving 11 bases of the junction unmatched. From germline, CDR1 is WSHSY and CDR2 SAAADI. The CDR3 loop is CASSAGTVVGMNTEAFF. Written as DNA, the CDR3 is TGCGCCAGCAGTGCCGGGACAGTAGTGGGGATGAACACTGAAGCTTTCTTT.

The chain recombines TRBV6-6 with TRBJ1-1; D remains unclear. Trimming stripped 5 bases from V and 3 bases from J, with 7 bases between. Germline assignment: CDR1 MNHNY and CDR2 SVGAGI (reference sequence). The length of the CDR3 is 12 residues. CDR3 DNA sequence: TGTGCCAGCAGTCCCAGTTACACTGAAGCTTTCTTT. This gives the protein CASSPSYTEAFF.

This chain uses TRBV7-3 with TRBJ1-1; 8 nucleotides align to TRBD1. J was trimmed by 1 base and V by 7 bases; bases with no gene match: 11. Germline lookup yields CDR1 SGHTA and CDR2 FQGTGA. The CDR3 extends over 16 amino acids. CDR3 bases: TGTGCCAGCATTCCATCAGGGGGCCGGGGGAACACTGAAGCTTTCTTT. This encodes CASIPSGGRGNTEAFF.

The rearrangement joins TRBV4-2 to TRBJ2-2; maybe TRBD1 (6 bases). Trimming shortened V by 3 bases and J by 2 bases, and 13 bases separated the two germline ends. The V gene's germline CDR1 is LGHNA and CDR2 YNFKEQ. CDR3 length: 16 residues. In nucleotides, the CDR3 is TGTGCCAGCAGCCATGAACAGGGAAGAAACACCGGGGAGCTGTTTTTT. Translating gives CASSHEQGRNTGELFF.

V and J are TRBV19 and TRBJ1-5; unclear D gene. Deletions cut 3 bases from V and 7 bases from J, with 7 bases between. This CDR3 comprises 12 residues. Germline V lookup: CDR1 LNHDA, CDR2 SQIVND (reference sequence). The DNA for the CDR3 is TGTGCCAGTAGTATGTTAATGCAGCCCCAGCATTTT. Translation gives CASSMLMQPQHF.

This chain connects TRBV5-1 to TRBJ2-3, with D possibly being TRBD2 (6 bases). This CDR3 has 13 residues. Between the trimmed V and J ends, which lost 5 bases and 3 bases, there was a span of 10 bases. Germline V gene sequence: CDR1 SGHRS, CDR2 YFSETQ. DNA for the CDR3: TGCGCCAGCAGACTAGCCCTAACAGATACGCAGTATTTT. It translates to CASRLALTDTQYF.

V gene TRBV18 combines with J gene TRBJ2-1; TRBD1 agrees at 8 bases. V lost 3 bases, J lost 6 bases, and 13 bases stayed unmatched. The CDR3 loop spans 17 amino acids. CDR1 and CDR2 from the germline V gene are KGHSH and LQKENI. CDR3 sequence reads: CASSPILTGGVTNEQFF. CDR3 nucleotides: TGTGCCAGCTCACCCATCTTAACAGGGGGTGTTACCAATGAGCAGTTCTTC.

The chain links TRBV27 to TRBJ2-7; 7 nucleotides agree with TRBD2. The germline V gene encodes CDR1 MNHEY and CDR2 SMNVEV (reference sequence). With 6 bases clipped from V and 6 bases from J, the junction kept 14 bases outside the gene matches. This CDR3 spans 15 amino acids. CDR3 nucleotides: TGTGCCAGCAGGGGGTTAGAGGGAGGGCCCGGCGAGCAGTACTTC. Encoded protein: CASRGLEGGPGEQYF.

The chain has TRBV6-4 and TRBJ2-3; 8 bases agree with TRBD1. J lost 6 bases, V lost 6 bases, and 5 bases had no gene match. From germline, CDR1 is MRHNA and CDR2 SNTAGT. The CDR3 totals 13 residues. CDR3 nucleotides: TGTGCCAGCAGCTTGGACAGGGCCGATACGCAGTATTTT. This sequence encodes CASSLDRADTQYF.

The chain is built from TRBV6-5 and TRBJ2-1; D is perhaps TRBD2 (6 bases). The V end lost 3 bases, the J end lost 6 bases, and 15 bases lay between the germline ends. This CDR3 is built from 15 residues. Germline V CDR1 and CDR2: MNHEY, SVGAGI. The CDR3 protein is CASSYFGGGINEQFF. CDR3 bases: TGTGCCAGCAGTTATTTTGGAGGCGGGATCAATGAGCAGTTCTTC.

J is TRBJ1-4 and V is TRBV13; D is possibly TRBD1 (6 bases). This CDR3 comprises 15 residues. Germline CDR1 and CDR2: PRHDT and FYEKMQ (reference sequence). V dropped 0 bases and J dropped 6 bases, with 11 bases sitting between them. The CDR3 DNA reads TGTGCCAGCAGCTTAGGTGGACAGTACGATGAAAAACTGTTTTTT. Protein product: CASSLGGQYDEKLFF.

V usage is TRBV5-1 and J usage is TRBJ2-7; 9 bases align to TRBD1. Trimming removed 5 bases from V and 6 bases from J; junction bases left unmatched: 0. Germline loops: CDR1 SGHRS, CDR2 YFSETQ. The CDR3 spans 11 residues. CDR3 nucleotides: TGCGCCAGCAGGACAGGGGGCGAGCAGTACTTC. Amino acid sequence: CASRTGGEQYF.

This chain joins TRBV9 and TRBJ2-3, with TRBD2 identical over 7 bases. CDR3 length equals 18 residues. With V trimmed by 4 bases and J by 0 bases, 14 bases remained unmatched. Germline assignment: CDR1 SGDLS and CDR2 YYNGEE. The DNA of the CDR3 is TGTGCCAGCAGCCGGCGGGAGTACCAGAAGACTAGCACAGATACGCAGTATTTT. Amino acids: CASSRREYQKTSTDTQYF.

The chain links TRBV5-8 to TRBJ2-1, with D perhaps TRBD2 (6 bases). Germline V gene lookup returns CDR1 SGHTS and CDR2 YDEGEE. This CDR3 has 13 amino acids. The V gene lost 0 bases and the J gene lost 10 bases, with 11 bases spanning the gap. CDR3 region: CASSLASGDEQFF. The DNA for the CDR3 is TGTGCCAGCAGCTTGGCCTCGGGGGACGAGCAGTTCTTC.

J is TRBJ2-5 and V is TRBV5-6; D call uncertain. The CDR3 spans 13 residues. CDR1 is SGHDT, CDR2 YYEEEE, per germline. Between the trimmed V and J ends, which lost 0 bases and 4 bases, there was a span of 7 bases. CDR3 nucleotide sequence: TGTGCCAGCAGCTTGGGGTCGGGAGAGACCCAGTACTTC. Protein product: CASSLGSGETQYF.

The chain links TRBV29-1 to TRBJ2-7; D may be TRBD1 (6 bases). Trimming took 6 bases from V and 4 from J, leaving 16 bases between them. This CDR3 is 13 amino acids long. Looked up from germline, CDR1 is SQVTM and CDR2 is ANQGSEA. CDR3 amino acids: CSVQTGTKYEQYF. For the CDR3, the DNA is TGCAGCGTCCAGACAGGAACCAAATACGAGCAGTACTTC.

The rearrangement uses TRBV7-9 and TRBJ2-5; 7 bases fit TRBD1. The germline V gene encodes CDR1 SEHNR and CDR2 FQNEAQ (reference sequence). CDR3 length: 16 residues. The junction had 10 bases not matched to a gene; V was cut back by 5 bases and J by 1 base. The CDR3 loop is CASSQATGNFQETQYF. DNA for the CDR3: TGTGCCAGCAGCCAGGCGACAGGGAATTTCCAAGAGACCCAGTACTTC.

This clone occurred a few times. DNA for the CDR3: TGTGCCAGCAGTAGGGGGAACACTGAAGCTTTCTTT. It yields the protein CASSRGNTEAFF. The genes are TRBV6-5 and TRBJ1-1, with D perhaps TRBD1 (5 bases). This CDR3 comprises 12 residues. Germline CDR1 MNHEY, CDR2 SVGAGI. Trimming left V 5 bases short and J 1 base short, with 5 bases between.

This clone has just a few counts. This chain links TRBV28 with TRBJ1-2; TRBD1 aligns across 7 bases. The V segment lost 6 bases and the J segment 4 bases; nucleotides outside the gene matches: 8. Germline CDR1 and CDR2: MDHEN and SYDVKM. This CDR3 comprises 14 residues. This CDR3 is CASSISGTVYGYTF. The CDR3 DNA reads as TGTGCCAGCAGCATATCAGGGACAGTCTATGGCTACACCTTC.

The J gene is TRBJ2-7, the V gene TRBV27; 8 nucleotides agree with TRBD1. CDR3 length: 13 amino acids. Trimming at V came to 6 bases and at J to 5 bases, leaving 6 bases not matched to a gene. Germline V CDR1 and CDR2: MNHEY, SMNVEV (reference sequence). The CDR3 region has the DNA TGTGCCAGCAGGGCAGGGGGCATAAACGAGCAGTACTTC. Protein: CASRAGGINEQYF.

About this clone: A junction boundary mismatches the germline segment, possibly from a read error. The chain couples TRBV7-7 to TRBJ2-7, with a possible D match to TRBD2 (6 bases). Per germline, CDR1 SSHAT and CDR2 FNYEAQ (reference sequence). CDR3 size: 13 residues. The CDR3 coding sequence is TGTGCTAGCAGCCGGGACTTACCATCCGAGCAGTACTTC. Translating it yields CASSRDLPSEQYF.

The CDR3 here is CASSASGKGPYGYTF. CDR3 nucleotide sequence: TGTGCCAGCAGTGCTTCAGGCAAAGGCCCCTATGGCTACACCTTC. The chain carries TRBV6-5 and TRBJ1-2; unclear D gene. V was shortened by 5 bases and J by 4 bases, with 17 bases between the two germline ends. Germline V CDR1 and CDR2: MNHEY, SVGAGI. The CDR3 contains 15 residues.

This clone is a singleton in its sample. The V and J genes are TRBV7-2 and TRBJ2-7, with 9 bases lining up with TRBD2. Per the germline V gene, CDR1 is SGHTA and CDR2 is FQGNSA. The CDR3 covers 14 residues. V dropped 1 base and J dropped 4; count of bases not matched to a gene: 2. CDR3 in amino acids: CASSLEAGGYEQYF. The CDR3 region has the DNA TGTGCCAGCAGCTTAGAGGCGGGAGGGTACGAGCAGTACTTC.